The TCR beta chain under discussion was sequenced for a study of blood T cell repertoires in COVID-19 (dated by TCRdb to 2018 to 2021). About the full investigation: The collaborator samples originated in the United States, Italy and Spain and spanned the acute and convalescent phases of COVID-19. The prospective study material was composed of cDNA or gDNA derived from T cells, B-cell-depleted T cells, or PBMCs. Deeply sampled blood TCRbeta repertoires from subjects exposed to, actively infected with, or recovered from COVID-19 were included in the dataset. A freely available public database, intended as a resource for researchers studying the immune response to SARS-CoV-2, is where the repertoires were released. The samples were drawn from two sources: the first 160 participants of the ongoing ImmuneRACE study, and 1,254 subjects contributed by 6 global collaborators. Sample metadata almost always included a de-identified subject ID, COVID-19 status, age in years and sex. Where available, HLA class I and class II types were taken from metadata supplied by the sample provider and were not determined by assay-based typing. What the research found in general, with its limitations: Clinical and demographic metadata were provided uncurated, with the amount varying by source and participant.

On this clone itself: No antigen is known for it. No much larger clonotype is one base removed from it; base qualities were not supplied.

The collaborating institutions used their own protocols to collect whole blood in K2EDTA tubes. For TCRbeta analysis, collaborators shipped samples in one of three forms: frozen whole blood, isolated PBMCs, or DNA extracted from either of those sample types. TCRbeta CDR3 regions were amplified from genomic DNA using the immunoSEQ Assay, a bias-controlled multiplex PCR. As for how the authors treated the data: The number of nucleated cells in each sample was estimated by amplification of reference gene primers within the assay. To quantify the absolute abundance of each unique TCRbeta CDR3 rearrangement, sequence reads were collapsed and filtered. For each sample, productive Simpson clonality was calculated by taking the square root of Simpson's diversity index across productive rearrangements. TCRdb carries this immuneACCESS record with in-frame sequences only. Its versions omit some clonotypes, under half of them owing to an unresolved V gene in the studies checked, with the rest unexplained. V, J and clone size are taken as reported in that table, and D and trimming were inferred from the DNA itself. Across this sample there are 150,000 to 200,000 clones, with approximately 79% seen only once. The top ten constitute approximately 14% of the sample.

Taken from the germline V gene (reference sequence), the CDR1 and CDR2 loops are LNHDA and SQIVND. The CDR3 spans 14 residues, from the cysteine through the phenylalanine. The only DNA kept is the CDR3, 42 bases in frame from the first base. V drops 2 bases and J drops 5 bases, leaving 7 bases in between. The chain couples TRBV19 to TRBJ1-6, with the D gene not clear enough to name. Sequenced material: peripheral blood. This receptor was obtained from a man aged 25 to 45 with active or convalescent COVID-19. The CDR3 corresponds to CASSIRGDNSPLHF. At the DNA level, the sequence is TGTGCCAGTAGTATACGGGGAGATAATTCACCCCTCCACTTT. With the portions outside the CDR3 filled from the reference TRBV19 and TRBJ1-6 genes, the complete variable region becomes DGGITQSPKYLFRKEGQNVTLSCEQNLNHDAMYWYRQDPGQGLRLIYYSQIVNDFQKGDIAEGYSVSREKKESFPLTVTSAQKNPTAFYLCASSIRGDNSPLHFGNGTRLTVT.